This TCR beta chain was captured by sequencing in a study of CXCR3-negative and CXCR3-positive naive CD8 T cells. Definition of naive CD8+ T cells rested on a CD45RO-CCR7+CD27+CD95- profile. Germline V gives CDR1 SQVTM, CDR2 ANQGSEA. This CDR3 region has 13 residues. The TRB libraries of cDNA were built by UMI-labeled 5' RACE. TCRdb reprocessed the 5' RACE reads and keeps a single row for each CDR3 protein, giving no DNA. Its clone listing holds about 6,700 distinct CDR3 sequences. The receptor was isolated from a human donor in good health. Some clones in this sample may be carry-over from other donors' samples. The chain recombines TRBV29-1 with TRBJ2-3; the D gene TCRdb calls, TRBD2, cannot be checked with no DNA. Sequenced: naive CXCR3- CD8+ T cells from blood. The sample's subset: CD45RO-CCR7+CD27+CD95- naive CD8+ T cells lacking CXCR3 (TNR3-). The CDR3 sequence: CSADEGLTDTQYF.